Following are 7 T cell receptor beta chains from one sample sequenced in a study of memory CD4+ T cells and cytomegalovirus serostatus (dated by TCRdb to about 2019). To prepare the library, the immunoSEQ multiplex PCR assay was applied. Held by TCRdb, this immuneACCESS table contains in-frame sequences only and omits some clones. Under half of the omission traces to an unresolved V gene where checked; the cause of the rest is unknown. For this sample the table gives about 92,000 clones, of which about four fifths were detected only once. The top ten clonotypes cover about 3.5% of the sample. A FACSAria II was used to sort memory CD4+ T cells, defined as single viable CD3+CD4+CD8-CD45RO+ cells. Sequenced sample: memory CD4+ T cells from blood. The receptors were sampled from an adult in good health and CMV-seropositive.

The sample holds a few counts of this clone. J is TRBJ2-5 and V is TRBV7-2, with D perhaps matching TRBD2 (7 bases). The germline V and J ends were trimmed by 2 bases and 5 bases, with 21 bases remaining between them. The CDR3 is 17 residues long. CDR1 and CDR2 from the germline V gene are SGHTA and FQGNSA. CDR3 in DNA: TGTGCCAGCAGCTTATTTCCTAGGGGGAGGGCCGGGGAGACCCAGTACTTC. This codes for CASSLFPRGRAGETQYF.

The chain carries TRBV19 and TRBJ2-5; 8 bases map to TRBD1. V shed 2 bases, J shed 4 bases, and the junction held 9 bases outside the gene matches. This CDR3 is built from 16 residues. Germline assignment: CDR1 LNHDA and CDR2 SQIVND (reference sequence). CDR3 coding DNA: TGTGCCAGTAGTATACGGCCCCTACAGGGGGGAGAGACCCAGTACTTC. Amino acids: CASSIRPLQGGETQYF.

The chain joins TRBV5-1 to TRBJ2-5; 9 bases align to TRBD1. CDR3 length: 15 amino acids. Trimming took 3 bases from V and 4 from J; bases not matched to a gene: 7. Germline values: CDR1 SGHRS, CDR2 YFSETQ. CDR3 protein: CASSSGTGIGETQYF. CDR3 nucleotide sequence: TGCGCCAGCAGCTCCGGGACAGGGATAGGAGAGACCCAGTACTTC.

Comment on this clone: Other nucleotide sequences in the sample specify the same CDR3. This chain links TRBV28 with TRBJ2-7; D remains ambiguous. The CDR3 spans 11 residues. Germline V gene data show CDR1 as MDHEN and CDR2 as SYDVKM. Trimming removed 1 base from V and 3 bases from J, with 1 base in between. This CDR3 is CASSLYYEQYF. For the CDR3, the DNA is TGTGCCAGCAGTTTATACTACGAGCAGTACTTC.

The rearrangement joins TRBV7-9 to TRBJ1-2, with D uncertain. Germline V CDR1 and CDR2: SEHNR, FQNEAQ (reference sequence). There are 14 residues in the CDR3. The V gene lost 2 bases and the J gene lost 1 base, with 8 bases spanning the gap. The CDR3: CASSLTPGNYGYTF. For the CDR3, the DNA is TGTGCCAGCAGCTTAACTCCGGGTAACTATGGCTACACCTTC.

This clone was counted a few times. The chain uses TRBV6-6 and TRBJ1-2, with D perhaps matching TRBD1 (6 bases). Trimming removed 3 bases from V and 2 bases from J, with 10 bases in between. This CDR3 is 14 amino acids long. The germline gives CDR1 MNHNY, CDR2 SVGAGI (reference sequence). The CDR3 loop is CASSYLGGNYGYTF. The CDR3 nucleotides are TGTGCCAGCAGTTATTTAGGGGGGAACTATGGCTACACCTTC.

This chain links TRBV7-2 with TRBJ2-1; TRBD1 matches at 7 bases. Germline V lookup: CDR1 SGHTA, CDR2 FQGNSA. After removal of 1 base from V and 5 bases from J, the junction contained 5 bases not matched to a gene. This CDR3 has 15 residues. The CDR3 protein is CASSLVERGHNEQFF. CDR3 nucleotides: TGTGCCAGCAGCTTAGTGGAAAGGGGGCACAATGAGCAGTTCTTC.